The rows below give T cell receptor beta chains drawn from one sample of a study of early T cells in non-severe SARS-CoV-2 infection. Via MiXCR, TCRdb re-called the 5' RACE reads, giving one row per CDR3 protein. The sample contains about 66,000 distinct CDR3 sequences, roughly 10% of which appear only once. Sequences were obtained from whole blood. The receptors originated from an adult who was a healthcare worker with PCR-confirmed SARS-CoV-2 infection or an uninfected control (not recorded which). The CDR3 runs from the conserved cysteine through the conserved F or W. A D gene is named only where the DNA matches it firmly. A row's size may be missing; if present it is once, few, many or a size class.

clone_size cdr3_length j_call d_call v_call cdr3_nt cdr3_aa
many 13 TRBJ2-1 TRBD2 TRBV29-1 TGCAGCGTAAGCGGGAGCTCCTACAATGAGCAGTTCTTC CSVSGSSYNEQFF
- 18 TRBJ2-1 TRBD2 TRBV27 TGTGCCAGCAGTCAATTCGGACTAGCGGGAGGCCTCTACAATGAGCAGTTCTTC CASSQFGLAGGLYNEQFF
many 16 TRBJ2-1 - TRBV21-1 TGTGCCAGCAGCAAAGAAACCCGGGACAGCTACAATGAGCAGTTCTTC CASSKETRDSYNEQFF
many 13 TRBJ2-1 TRBD2 TRBV11-2 TGTGCCAGCAGCTTGGCGGGAGCCCATGAGCAGTTCTTC CASSLAGAHEQFF
few 13 TRBJ2-1 - TRBV4-1 TGCGCCAGCAGCCAAAATACGTACAATGAGCAGTTCTTC CASSQNTYNEQFF
- 12 TRBJ1-1 - TRBV7-3 TGTGCCAGCAGCTCTCGGGGTGGTGAAGCTTTCTTT CASSSRGGEAFF
many 19 TRBJ2-1 - TRBV4-1 TGCGCCAGCAGCGGGTACACCCTCTCACCTCCTAATGTAGACAATGAGCAGTTCTTC CASSGYTLSPPNVDNEQFF
many 13 TRBJ2-3 - TRBV7-2 TGTGCCAGCAGCTTGGGCGATCCAGATACGCAGTATTTT CASSLGDPDTQYF
many 18 TRBJ2-2 TRBD1 TRBV5-1 TGCGCCAGCAGCCCCGTCGACAGGGGATTATCCCACACCGGGGAGCTGTTTTTT CASSPVDRGLSHTGELFF
many 14 TRBJ2-1 - TRBV20-1 TGCAGTGCTAGAGGGGGGGAGAGACTGGATGAGCAGTTCTTC CSARGGERLDEQFF
many 17 TRBJ2-3 TRBD2 TRBV12-3/TRBV12-4 TGTGCCAGCAGTTTAGCGGGACTAGCGGGTAGCACAGATACGCAGTATTTT CASSLAGLAGSTDTQYF
many 12 TRBJ1-1 - TRBV29-1 TGCAGCGTTGAAGAACTTCTCACTGAAGCTTTCTTT CSVEELLTEAFF
- 14 TRBJ1-4 - TRBV7-6 TGTGCCAGCAGAGTTGGTCGAGACAGTGAAAAACTGTTTTTT CASRVGRDSEKLFF
- 15 TRBJ2-5 - TRBV12-3/TRBV12-4 TGTGCCAGCAGTATGGAACTAGCCGGGGGAGAGACCCAGTACTTC CASSMELAGGETQYF
- 14 TRBJ2-1 TRBD2 TRBV20-1 TGCAGTGCTGACGGGACTAGCTCCTACAATGAGCAGTTCTTC CSADGTSSYNEQFF
- 14 TRBJ2-3 - TRBV12-3/TRBV12-4 TGTGCCAGCAGTCCCCTCGTTGGAGCAGATACGCAGTATTTT CASSPLVGADTQYF
many 15 TRBJ2-7 TRBD2 TRBV29-1 TGCAGCGTAGTAGCTAGCGGGAGTGGGTCCTACGAGCAGTACTTC CSVVASGSGSYEQYF
many 12 TRBJ2-1 - TRBV4-1 TGCGCCAGCAGCCAGCATGGAAATGAGCAGTTCTTC CASSQHGNEQFF
few 14 TRBJ2-3 - TRBV6-5 TGTGCCAGCAGTTTATCGGGAGCGACAGATACGCAGTATTTT CASSLSGATDTQYF
medium-sized 16 TRBJ2-7 - TRBV7-2 TGTGCCAGCAGCTCTAAGGGCGGGGTATCTGCCTACGAGCAGTACTTC CASSSKGGVSAYEQYF
many 12 TRBJ2-2 TRBD2 TRBV20-1 TGCAGTGCTAGTAGCGGGCCCGGGGAGCTGTTTTTT CSASSGPGELFF
- 15 TRBJ2-5 - TRBV4-3 TGCGCCAGCAGCCAAGAAAGGGGTCTACAAGAGACCCAGTACTTC CASSQERGLQETQYF
few 19 TRBJ2-1 TRBD2 TRBV3-1 TGTGCCAGCAGCCAAGGGGGGAGACTAGCGGATAGCTCCTACAATGAGCAGTTCTTC CASSQGGRLADSSYNEQFF
- 13 TRBJ1-2 - TRBV30 TGTGCCTGGAGTATCCTCGGGGGCTATGGCTACACCTTC CAWSILGGYGYTF
- 17 TRBJ2-1 TRBD1 TRBV28 TGTGCCAGCAGTACATCAGGGGGCTGGGGGTCCTACAATGAGCAGTTCTTC CASSTSGGWGSYNEQFF
few 14 TRBJ2-7 - TRBV10-3 TGTGCCATCAGTGATGGTGTAGGGCCGAACGAGCAGTACTTC CAISDGVGPNEQYF